The 9 T cell receptor beta chains given below trace back to one sample, sequenced in a study of shared clonotypes between healthy human individuals. Sequencing was performed with immunoSEQ multiplex PCR; in TCRdb, only in-frame clones are kept and a portion is missing. The sample includes around 2.1 million clones, about 92% of them seen just once. Naive CD8 cells were CD45RO-negative, positively selected for CCR7, excluding terminally differentiated effector memory CD45RA+ cells. The specimen was naive CD8+ T cells from PBMCs. The source is a man between 18 and 29 years old in good health. Some clones in this sample may be carry-over from other donors' samples.

The chain carries TRBV27 and TRBJ1-1; D is uncertain. The germline V gene encodes CDR1 MNHEY and CDR2 SMNVEV (reference sequence). V dropped 1 base and J dropped 0 bases, with 12 bases sitting between them. The CDR3 has 16 residues. CDR3 nucleotides: TGTGCCAGCAGTTTATTCGTCGGAACCATGAACACTGAAGCTTTCTTT. Amino acids: CASSLFVGTMNTEAFF.

Only a few counts were recorded for this clone. This chain links TRBV7-9 with TRBJ1-4; D not certain. CDR1 and CDR2 from the germline V gene are SEHNR and FQNEAQ (reference sequence). The V end was cut by 1 base, the J end by 7 bases, with 4 bases between. The CDR3 spans 12 residues. CDR3 nucleotides: TGTGCCAGCAGCTTAGACTCTGAAAAACTGTTTTTT. Protein: CASSLDSEKLFF.

This chain connects TRBV9 to TRBJ2-3, with unresolved D. The CDR3 has 13 amino acids. Germline V gene lookup returns CDR1 SGDLS and CDR2 YYNGEE. Trimming cost V 1 base and J 2 bases, with 5 bases left between them. CDR3 in DNA: TGTGCCAGCAGCGTATATGCCACAGATACGCAGTATTTT. It yields the protein CASSVYATDTQYF.

This clone was seen a single time. The gene calls are TRBV27 and TRBJ1-3, with no clear D. Germline assignment: CDR1 MNHEY and CDR2 SMNVEV (reference sequence). Between the trimmed V and J ends, which lost 8 bases and 0 bases, there was a span of 11 bases. The CDR3 runs 14 residues. The CDR3, as DNA: TGTGCCAGCGCCGGTAGGGACTCTGGAAACACCATATATTTT. It is translated as CASAGRDSGNTIYF.

About this clone itself: The same CDR3 can be traced to other DNA sequences in this sample. The chain is built from TRBV11-2 and TRBJ2-1; D gene uncertain. The CDR3 loop spans 13 amino acids. Trimming took off 6 bases at V and 2 bases at J, with 8 bases between the two ends. CDR1 is SGHAT, CDR2 FQNNGV, per germline. The CDR3 spells CASRPPPYNEQFF. CDR3 coding DNA: TGTGCCAGCAGGCCCCCTCCCTACAATGAGCAGTTCTTC.

Notes on this clone: Other nucleotide sequences from this sample produce the same CDR3. As DNA, the CDR3 is TGCGCCAGCAGCCAAGATAGGGCAGGCTATGGCTACACCTTC. This sequence encodes CASSQDRAGYGYTF. The V call is TRBV4-1, the J call TRBJ1-2; D remains unclear. Trimming cost V 0 bases and J 4 bases, with 9 bases left between them. Germline values: CDR1 MGHRA, CDR2 YSYEKL. The CDR3 has 14 amino acids.

This sequence joins TRBV4-1 and TRBJ2-1; TRBD2 might be the D (5 bases). The germline V gene encodes CDR1 MGHRA and CDR2 YSYEKL. The CDR3 sequence is 16 residues long. The germline V and J ends were trimmed by 4 bases and 6 bases, with 19 bases remaining between them. CDR3 protein: CASSLPMGVPGNEQFF. The CDR3, as DNA: TGCGCCAGCAGCCTCCCAATGGGAGTCCCGGGCAATGAGCAGTTCTTC.

The rearrangement joins TRBV5-6 to TRBJ1-1; 9 bases agree with TRBD1. This CDR3 has 15 amino acids. Germline V gene data show CDR1 as SGHDT and CDR2 as YYEEEE. V shed 4 bases, J shed 3 bases, and the junction held 7 bases outside the gene matches. The chain's CDR3 is CASSPRQGGYTEAFF. In nucleotides, the CDR3 is TGTGCCAGCAGCCCCCGACAGGGGGGCTACACTGAAGCTTTCTTT.

This chain joins TRBV10-2 and TRBJ2-7; TRBD2 is a possible D gene (6 bases). Trimming removed 0 bases at V and 7 bases at J, with 7 bases between. This CDR3 is built from 12 residues. From germline, CDR1 is WSHSY and CDR2 SAAADI. CDR3 coding DNA: TGCGCCAGCAGTGAGTCGGGGAGGGAGCAGTACTTC. Protein: CASSESGREQYF.